These T cell receptor beta chains were read from a single sample in a study of blood T cells in healthy people across ages. TCRdb passed the 5' RACE reads through MiXCR, listing each CDR3 protein once. The data contain about a million distinct CDR3 sequences, approximately 38% of them singletons. The sequenced sample consisted of blood. The origin of the receptors is a man aged 18 to 29 in good health. Both conserved end residues are part of each CDR3. Each record gives: V gene, J gene, CDR3 protein.

v_gene: TRBV4-1; j_gene: TRBJ1-2; CDR3aa: CASSQVRGTGYGYTF
v_gene: TRBV7-3; j_gene: TRBJ1-2; CDR3aa: CASSLSPGGNYGYTF
v_gene: TRBV6-5; j_gene: TRBJ2-7; CDR3aa: CASSYEVGGADEQYF
v_gene: TRBV6-2/TRBV6-3; j_gene: TRBJ1-1; CDR3aa: CASSSGREDTEAFF
v_gene: TRBV3-1; j_gene: TRBJ1-2; CDR3aa: CASSQQHGQGAEGYTF
v_gene: TRBV29-1; j_gene: TRBJ2-5; CDR3aa: CSVPGSSRTQYF
v_gene: TRBV7-2; j_gene: TRBJ2-5; CDR3aa: CASSRYYPGRRYQETQYF
v_gene: TRBV7-2; j_gene: TRBJ1-5; CDR3aa: CASSLGQGGGPQHF
v_gene: TRBV5-1; j_gene: TRBJ1-1; CDR3aa: CASSSGNPATEAFF
v_gene: TRBV12-3/TRBV12-4; j_gene: TRBJ1-2; CDR3aa: CASSAGRPANYGYTF
v_gene: TRBV5-5; j_gene: TRBJ1-2; CDR3aa: CASSLASYPNYGYTF
v_gene: TRBV3-1; j_gene: TRBJ2-1; CDR3aa: CASSLQGMGANGQFF
v_gene: TRBV20-1; j_gene: TRBJ2-5; CDR3aa: CSASKQGSQETQYF
v_gene: TRBV27; j_gene: TRBJ1-2; CDR3aa: CASSLFPANYGYTF
v_gene: TRBV27; j_gene: TRBJ1-5; CDR3aa: CASSGGDRVNQPQHF
v_gene: TRBV14; j_gene: TRBJ2-2; CDR3aa: CASSPALGNTGELFF
v_gene: TRBV20-1; j_gene: TRBJ2-4; CDR3aa: CSARVAPTWNIQYF
v_gene: TRBV5-1; j_gene: TRBJ1-1; CDR3aa: CASSLDRGTTEAFF
v_gene: TRBV3-1; j_gene: TRBJ1-2; CDR3aa: CASSFGQLNYGYTF
v_gene: TRBV3-1; j_gene: TRBJ2-1; CDR3aa: CASSQDTGGRQFF
v_gene: TRBV7-6; j_gene: TRBJ2-3; CDR3aa: CASSSELGTTDTQYF
v_gene: TRBV6-2/TRBV6-3; j_gene: TRBJ2-1; CDR3aa: CASIFDASGTSSYNEQFF
v_gene: TRBV12-3/TRBV12-4; j_gene: TRBJ1-4; CDR3aa: CASSPQGARFEKLFF
v_gene: TRBV29-1; j_gene: TRBJ1-6; CDR3aa: CSVEAWVTGHTSSYNSPLHF
v_gene: TRBV28; j_gene: TRBJ1-2; CDR3aa: CASRIPGQTYGYTF
v_gene: TRBV2; j_gene: TRBJ1-4; CDR3aa: CASSDGLTGPTGEKLFF
v_gene: TRBV20-1; j_gene: TRBJ2-3; CDR3aa: CSVSGQGGPDTQYF
v_gene: TRBV20-1; j_gene: TRBJ2-3; CDR3aa: CSAKSGVADTQYF
v_gene: TRBV5-1; j_gene: TRBJ2-5; CDR3aa: CASSLQGAPETQYF
v_gene: TRBV7-9; j_gene: TRBJ2-3; CDR3aa: CASSFGGLRITDTQYF
v_gene: TRBV7-2; j_gene: TRBJ2-5; CDR3aa: CASSGIMVAGQETQYF
v_gene: TRBV29-1; j_gene: TRBJ2-3; CDR3aa: CSVDASGVTDTQYF
v_gene: TRBV20-1; j_gene: TRBJ1-1; CDR3aa: CGALQGARATEAFF
v_gene: TRBV27; j_gene: TRBJ2-7; CDR3aa: CASSLYAGHPYEQYF
v_gene: TRBV7-2; j_gene: TRBJ2-3; CDR3aa: CASSLARWTGGDTQYF
v_gene: TRBV20-1; j_gene: TRBJ2-1; CDR3aa: CSARDQWRASSYNEQFF
v_gene: TRBV28; j_gene: TRBJ1-5; CDR3aa: CASSLVGRGQPQHF
v_gene: TRBV5-1; j_gene: TRBJ1-5; CDR3aa: CASSYLLSGTGEHQPQHF
v_gene: TRBV28; j_gene: TRBJ2-2; CDR3aa: CASSAGQGTGELFF
v_gene: TRBV5-6; j_gene: TRBJ1-6; CDR3aa: CASSFLGRDNSPLHF
v_gene: TRBV15; j_gene: TRBJ2-1; CDR3aa: CATGPDNEQFF
v_gene: TRBV2; j_gene: TRBJ1-2; CDR3aa: CASSEASGGYTF
v_gene: TRBV7-9; j_gene: TRBJ1-2; CDR3aa: CASSLGGDSNYGYTF
v_gene: TRBV12-5; j_gene: TRBJ2-2; CDR3aa: CASGTGTETGELFF
v_gene: TRBV7-9; j_gene: TRBJ1-1; CDR3aa: CASSPRTGASNTEAFF
v_gene: TRBV20-1; j_gene: TRBJ1-5; CDR3aa: CSASEGNSNQPQHF
v_gene: TRBV4-2; j_gene: TRBJ2-5; CDR3aa: CASSQGVGEETQYF
v_gene: TRBV11-2; j_gene: TRBJ1-4; CDR3aa: CASSLAPDGATNEKLFF
v_gene: TRBV19; j_gene: TRBJ2-1; CDR3aa: CASSSDRDPYEQFF
v_gene: TRBV11-2; j_gene: TRBJ2-5; CDR3aa: CASSWGRGRRGPSYNEQYF
v_gene: TRBV3-1; j_gene: TRBJ2-6; CDR3aa: CASTYRVPGANVLTF
v_gene: TRBV21-1; j_gene: TRBJ2-3; CDR3aa: CASSKGTATDTQYF
v_gene: TRBV4-3; j_gene: TRBJ2-1; CDR3aa: CASSQDYSGQSEQFF